The T cell receptor (beta chain) described here comes from a study of blood T cell repertoires in COVID-19. Across the study: COVID-19 samples, acute and convalescent, were from the United States, Italy and Spain.

CDR1 and CDR2 (germline): SGHTA, FQGTGA. Deletions cut 5 bases from V and 0 bases from J, with 7 bases between. The CDR3 loop spans 13 amino acids. Here immunoSEQ multiplex PCR was the method, and the copy in TCRdb shows in-frame clones only, minus some. The sample has 150,000 or so clones; roughly 78% are singletons. Participants' own reports of clinical history determined their cohort assignment. Either two negative PCRs, clearance, or symptom resolution qualified Cohort 3 donors as recovered. Input material: PBMCs or T cells enriched from blood (not recorded which). The sequence was collected from a woman aged 50 to 65 who had recovered from COVID-19. The J gene is TRBJ1-1, the V gene TRBV7-3, with D perhaps TRBD1 (6 bases). The CDR3 coding sequence is TGTGCCAGCAGCAGGACAGTGAACACTGAAGCTTTCTTT. Translated: CASSRTVNTEAFF. The full variable domain, its missing parts supplied by reference TRBV7-3 and TRBJ1-1, is GAGVSQTPSNKVTEKGKYVELRCDPISGHTALYWYRQSLGQGPEFLIYFQGTGAADDSGLPNDRFFAVRPEGSVSTLKIQRTERGDSAVYLCASSRTVNTEAFFGQGTRLTVV.